This TCR beta chain was retrieved from a study of vaccination effects on CD4 cells after COVID-19. Having been cultured for about ten days, the cells underwent CD4+ T cell isolation. Participants were vaccinated with two doses of either the BNT162b2 or mRNA-1273 vaccine. A half-volume exchange with IL-2 medium occurred on days 3 and 7. Sequencing was performed with immunoSEQ multiplex PCR; in TCRdb, only in-frame clones are kept and a portion is missing. The sample includes tens of thousands of clones, about 74% of them seen just once. With respect to this clone: Its antigen is unknown.

Germline CDR1 and CDR2: MRHNA and SNTAGT. Trimming left V 3 bases short and J 5 bases short, with 10 bases between. There are 14 residues in the CDR3. The chain recombines TRBV6-4 with TRBJ2-2; D uncertain. The starting material was CD4+ T cells from PBMCs cultured without peptide, obtained after COVID-19 vaccination. The TCR sequence derives from a human donor who received a COVID-19 vaccine. In DNA, the CDR3 is TGTGCCAGCAGTGATCTGGGGATTACCGGGGAGCTGTTTTTT. The encoded protein is CASSDLGITGELFF.